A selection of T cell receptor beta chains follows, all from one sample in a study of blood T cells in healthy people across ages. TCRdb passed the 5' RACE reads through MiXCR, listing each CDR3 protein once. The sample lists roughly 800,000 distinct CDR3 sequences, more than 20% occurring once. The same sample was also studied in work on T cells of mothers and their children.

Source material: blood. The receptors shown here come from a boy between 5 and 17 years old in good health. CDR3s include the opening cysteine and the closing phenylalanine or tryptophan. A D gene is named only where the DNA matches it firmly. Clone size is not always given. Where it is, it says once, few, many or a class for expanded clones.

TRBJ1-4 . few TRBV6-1 TGTGCCAGCCGGGGTTTTTCATTTACCGCAACTAATGAAAAACTGTTTTTT CASRGFSFTATNEKLFF
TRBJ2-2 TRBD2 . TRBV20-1 TGCAGTGCTAGAGGGCTAGCGGGGGGCCCTGTAAACACCGGGGAGCTGTTTTTT CSARGLAGGPVNTGELFF
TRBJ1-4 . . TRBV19 TGTGCCAGTAGTAAGCCCCGGGGTGGAACAGGAGAACTTGAAAAACTGTTTTTT CASSKPRGGTGELEKLFF
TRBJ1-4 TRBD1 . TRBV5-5 TGTGCCAGCAGGCTGACCGGGACAGCAACTAATGAAAAACTGTTTTTT CASRLTGTATNEKLFF
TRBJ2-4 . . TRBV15 TGTGCCACCAGCAGAGTTGCGGGAAACATTCAGTACTTC CATSRVAGNIQYF
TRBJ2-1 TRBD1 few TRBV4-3 TGCGCCAGCAGCCAAGGGACAGGGGGTATCAACAATGAGCAGTTCTTC CASSQGTGGINNEQFF
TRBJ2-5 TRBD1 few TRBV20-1 TGCAGTGCTAGTCCTACAGGGGTAGAGACCCAGTACTTC CSASPTGVETQYF
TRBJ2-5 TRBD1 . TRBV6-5 TGTGCCAGCAGGTCCGGGACAGGGGACCAAGAGACCCAGTACTTC CASRSGTGDQETQYF
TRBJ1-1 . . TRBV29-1 TGCAGCGTTGAATTTACGCCGGGGAGGGCTGAAGCTTTCTTT CSVEFTPGRAEAFF
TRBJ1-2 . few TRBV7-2 TGTGCCAGCAGCCGGACACTTAACTATGGCTACACCTTC CASSRTLNYGYTF
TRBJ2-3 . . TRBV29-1 TGCAGCTTCTCCTGGGGGCTAGAGAGCACAGATACGCAGTATTTT CSFSWGLESTDTQYF
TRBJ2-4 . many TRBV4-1 TGCGCCAGCAGCCAAGTGGCCGTCGGGGCTTGGAAAAACATTCAGTACTTC CASSQVAVGAWKNIQYF
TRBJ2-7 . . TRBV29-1 TGCAGCGGGAAACAGGGCCACGAGCAGTACTTC CSGKQGHEQYF
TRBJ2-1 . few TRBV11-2 TGTGCCAGCAGCTTAGAAGCCTTAAGCAATGAGCAGTTCTTC CASSLEALSNEQFF
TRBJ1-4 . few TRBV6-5 TGTGCCAGCAGTTACGCGGGTAATCTCAGGGGCAGGGATGAAAAACTGTTTTTT CASSYAGNLRGRDEKLFF
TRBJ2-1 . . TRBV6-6 TGTGCCAGCAGTTACTCGCTTTCCGGGAATGAGCAGTTCTTC CASSYSLSGNEQFF
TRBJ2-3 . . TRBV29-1 TGCAGCGTTGAAGGCGCGGGAGATACGCAGTATTTT CSVEGAGDTQYF
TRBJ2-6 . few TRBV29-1 TGCAGCGTTTCCGGGGAGGGGGCAGCTGGGGCCAACGTCCTGACTTTC CSVSGEGAAGANVLTF
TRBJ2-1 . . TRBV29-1 TGCAGCACCAGAGGGCTAGTCTTCAATGAGCAGTTCTTC CSTRGLVFNEQFF
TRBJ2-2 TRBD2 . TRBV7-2 TGTGCCAGCAGCTTAGGGTCAGCGGGGGGGGCAAACACCGGGGAGCTGTTTTTT CASSLGSAGGANTGELFF
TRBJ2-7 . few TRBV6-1 TGTGCCGCCAAGGGGGGATCCTACGAGCAGTACTTC CAAKGGSYEQYF
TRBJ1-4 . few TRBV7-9 TGTGCCAGCAGCTTAGGGCATCCAACTAATGAAAAACTGTTTTTT CASSLGHPTNEKLFF
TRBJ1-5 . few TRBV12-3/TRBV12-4 TGTGCCAGCAGTCCCGAGCGTAGCAATCAGCCCCAGCATTTT CASSPERSNQPQHF
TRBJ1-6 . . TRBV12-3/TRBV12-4 TGTGCCAGCAGTTTATTCCGGGAGTCCCTCCACTTT CASSLFRESLHF
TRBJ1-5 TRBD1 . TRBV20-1 TGCAGTGCTAGGGAGGGGGCGCGGAGCAATCAGCCCCAGCATTTT CSAREGARSNQPQHF
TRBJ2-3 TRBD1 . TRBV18 TGTGCCAGCTCAACTGTGGGACAGGGCACAGATACGCAGTATTTT CASSTVGQGTDTQYF
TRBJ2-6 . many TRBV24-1 TGTGCCACCAGTAACACCGGGTCTGGGGCCAACGTCCTGACTTTC CATSNTGSGANVLTF
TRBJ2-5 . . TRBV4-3 TGCGCCAGCAGCCAAGACTACGGTGGACAAGAGACCCAGTACTTC CASSQDYGGQETQYF
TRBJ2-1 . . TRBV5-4 TGTGCCAGCAGCTTCGCCGTTAACAATGAGCAGTTCTTC CASSFAVNNEQFF
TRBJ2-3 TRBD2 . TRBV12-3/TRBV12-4 TGTGCCAGCAGTTCCCAGACCAGCGGGATCACAGATGCGCAGTATTTT CASSSQTSGITDAQYF
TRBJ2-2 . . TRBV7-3 TGTGCCAGCAGCTTAAATCTTAACGGCGGGGAGCTGTTTTTT CASSLNLNGGELFF
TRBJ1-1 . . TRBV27 TGTGCCAGCAGCTTATCGGTTGGCACTGAAGCTTTCTTT CASSLSVGTEAFF
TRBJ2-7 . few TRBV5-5 TGTGCCAGCAGCGGGCCCCCGGAAACCTACGAGCAGTACTTC CASSGPPETYEQYF
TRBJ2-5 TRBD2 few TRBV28 TGTGCCAGCAGTTCCCCAGGCCTTCTAGCGGGAGTTGAAGAGACCCAGTACTTC CASSSPGLLAGVEETQYF
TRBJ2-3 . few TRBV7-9 TGTGCCAGCAGCTTAGGACCCAGCTATACGCAGTATTTT CASSLGPSYTQYF
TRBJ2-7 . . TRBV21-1 TGTGCCAGCGTTGGACTAGCGGGACTACAGGATGACTACGAGCAGTACTTC CASVGLAGLQDDYEQYF
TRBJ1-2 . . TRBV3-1 TGTGCCAGCAGCCAAGGAAGCCCCTATGGCTACACCTTC CASSQGSPYGYTF
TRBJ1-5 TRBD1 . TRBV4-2 TGTGCCAGCAGCCAAGGGGACAGGGACAGCAATCAGCCCCAGCATTTT CASSQGDRDSNQPQHF
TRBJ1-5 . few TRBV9 TGTGCCAGCAGCGTGAGCTTGGGGGATCAGCCCCAGCATTTT CASSVSLGDQPQHF
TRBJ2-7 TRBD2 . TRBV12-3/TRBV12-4 TGTGCCAGCAGTGTTTATGCGGGGGGTCTCTACGAGCAGTACTTC CASSVYAGGLYEQYF
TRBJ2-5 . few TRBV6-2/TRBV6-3 TGTGCCAGCAGTTATGGAGGGGACCCTGCCATTGCACAGTACTTC CASSYGGDPAIAQYF
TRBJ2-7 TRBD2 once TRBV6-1 TGTGCCAGCAGACCGGAGCTAGCGGGGGCCTTCTCCTACGAGCAGTACTTC CASRPELAGAFSYEQYF
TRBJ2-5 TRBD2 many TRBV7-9 TGTGCCAGCAGCTGGGATGGACTAGCGGGGCAAGAGACCCAGTACTTC CASSWDGLAGQETQYF
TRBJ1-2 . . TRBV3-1 TGTGCCAGCTCCCTGGGACTACAGCCCCTATATGGCTACACCTTC CASSLGLQPLYGYTF
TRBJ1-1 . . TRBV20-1 TGCAGTGCTAGATATTTGTCCGGCACTGAAGCTTTCTTT CSARYLSGTEAFF
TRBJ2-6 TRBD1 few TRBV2 TGTGCCAGCAAGTTGGGACAGCCTGGGACCAACGTCCTGACTTTC CASKLGQPGTNVLTF
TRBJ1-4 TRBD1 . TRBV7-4 TGTGCCAGCAGTTTCGGGACAGACAATGAAAAACTGTTTTTT CASSFGTDNEKLFF
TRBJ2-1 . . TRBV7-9 TGTGCCAGCAGGGCCTCGGGGACCCCCTACAATGAGCAGTTCTTC CASRASGTPYNEQFF
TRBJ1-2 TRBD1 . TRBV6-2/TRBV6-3 TGTGCCAGCAGCTCGGAGGGACAGCCATATGGCTACACCTTC CASSSEGQPYGYTF
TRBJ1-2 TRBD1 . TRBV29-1 TGCAGCGCTGGGCCCTGGGACAGCATCCCTCTTAACTATGGCTACACCTTC CSAGPWDSIPLNYGYTF
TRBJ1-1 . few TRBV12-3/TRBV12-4 TGTGCCAGCAGTTTAGGTTCAGCCAACCGTACTGAAGCTTTCTTT CASSLGSANRTEAFF
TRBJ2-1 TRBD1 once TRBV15 TGTGCCACCAGCAGTGACAGGGGGAAAGTCGGCTCCTACAATGAGCAGTTCTTC CATSSDRGKVGSYNEQFF
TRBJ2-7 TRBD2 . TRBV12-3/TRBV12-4 TGTGCCAGCAGTCGCCTCTTTGGACTAGCGGGGCACCTACAAACCTACGAGCAGTACTTC CASSRLFGLAGHLQTYEQYF